What follows is one T cell receptor (beta chain) and its context. Its antigen is not known. The sample is drawn from a study of CD8+ T cells in alopecia areata. Study context: Patients given treatment had severity scored by the percentage of scalp area affected. Study-wide results and caveats: With just one nonresponder, it is still uncertain whether baseline CD8+ expansion relates to response.

Investigators isolated RNA and reverse transcribed it into cDNA to act as the sequencing template. Here immunoSEQ multiplex PCR was the method, and the copy in TCRdb shows in-frame clones only, minus some. The sample records 150,000 to 200,000 clones, 55% to 75% being singletons. The CDR3 contains 12 residues. V lost 6 bases, J lost 3 bases, and 8 bases lay in between. Germline V gene sequence: CDR1 MGHDK, CDR2 SYGVNS. Treatment: oral pan-JAK inhibitor, 5-10 mg twice daily. Obtained from alopecia areata patients were lesional scalp punch biopsies along with peripheral blood. The chain carries TRBV25-1 and TRBJ2-5; D remains ambiguous. The specimen was CD4+ T cells sorted from blood, collected at week 4, from a patient treated with tofacitinib. The origin of this receptor is a human donor with alopecia areata. The CDR3 region has the DNA TGTGCCAGCAGAGGCCATGAAGAGACCCAGTACTTC. Residues: CASRGHEETQYF.